The following is a T cell receptor (beta chain) sequence with its context. Antigen specificity is unknown. The entry originates in a study of T cell responses to AZD1222 COVID-19 vaccine. Study outcomes and limitations: Only a handful of AZD1222 recipients, roughly six in all, had baseline seropositivity. No day 14 peak samples; only post-peak repertoires were characterized.

Trimming took 5 bases from V and 4 from J; bases not matched to a gene: 9. The CDR3 covers 15 residues. The germline CDR1 and CDR2 sequences are MDHEN and SYDVKM. The repertoire was sequenced with immunoSEQ multiplex PCR; TCRdb's copy has only in-frame clones and lacks some. The table includes roughly 150,000 clones, 70% to 90% detected once. The sample here was peripheral blood, taken on day 0 of AZD1222 vaccination. The origin of this receptor is an adult in good health. V gene TRBV28 combines with J gene TRBJ1-2; 8 bases align to TRBD1. The CDR3 loop is CASSPSYGQGYGYTF. In nucleotides, the CDR3 is TGTGCCAGCAGTCCCTCTTACGGACAGGGCTATGGCTACACCTTC.